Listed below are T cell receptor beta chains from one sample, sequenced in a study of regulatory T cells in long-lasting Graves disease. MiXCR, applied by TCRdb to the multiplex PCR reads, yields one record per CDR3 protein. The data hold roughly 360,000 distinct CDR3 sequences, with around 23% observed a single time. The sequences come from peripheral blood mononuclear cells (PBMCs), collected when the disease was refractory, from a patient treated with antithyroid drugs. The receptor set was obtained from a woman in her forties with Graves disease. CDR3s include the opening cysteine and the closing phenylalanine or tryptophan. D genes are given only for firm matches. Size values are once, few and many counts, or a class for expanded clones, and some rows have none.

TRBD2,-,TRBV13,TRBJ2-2,CASSLAPGLGTGELFF,TGTGCCAGCAGCTTAGCCCCGGGACTAGGCACCGGGGAGCTGTTTTTT
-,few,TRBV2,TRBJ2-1,CASSRDFYNEQFF,TGTGCCAGCAGTCGGGACTTCTACAATGAGCAGTTCTTC
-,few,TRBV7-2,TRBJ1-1,CASNARRVTEAFF,TGTGCCAGCAACGCACGCAGGGTCACTGAAGCTTTCTTT
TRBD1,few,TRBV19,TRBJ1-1,CASSKKSTGEEEAFF,TGTGCCAGTAGTAAGAAATCGACAGGGGAGGAAGAAGCTTTCTTT
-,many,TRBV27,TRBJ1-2,CASSLSGDLSYTF,TGTGCCAGCAGTTTATCCGGGGACCTGAGCTACACCTTC
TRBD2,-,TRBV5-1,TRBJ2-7,CASSPRSGRASYEQYF,TGCGCCAGCAGCCCAAGAAGCGGGAGGGCCTCCTACGAGCAGTACTTC
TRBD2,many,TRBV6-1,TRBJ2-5,CASRRLGLAGRETQYF,TGTGCCAGCAGGCGCCTCGGACTAGCGGGACGAGAGACCCAGTACTTC
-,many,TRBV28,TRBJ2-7,CASSPGPEQYF,TGTGCCAGCAGCCCCGGTCCTGAGCAGTACTTC
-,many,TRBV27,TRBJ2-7,CASSAWIAAGEQYF,TGTGCCAGCAGTGCTTGGATAGCGGCGGGGGAGCAGTACTTC
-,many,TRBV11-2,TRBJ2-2,CASSLVLSTGELFF,TGTGCCAGCAGCTTAGTCCTCTCCACCGGGGAGCTGTTTTTT
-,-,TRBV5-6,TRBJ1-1,CASNNRDSQILDEAFF,TGTGCCAGCAATAACCGAGACAGCCAAATTCTGGATGAAGCTTTCTTT
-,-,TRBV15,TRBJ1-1,CATSRGPLMNTEAFF,TGTGCCACCAGCAGAGGACCCCTTATGAACACTGAAGCTTTCTTT
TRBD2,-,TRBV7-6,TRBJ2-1,CASSSRAGGNEQFF,TGTGCCAGCAGCTCCAGGGCGGGGGGCAATGAGCAGTTCTTC
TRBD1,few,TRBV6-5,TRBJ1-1,CASSYTGGLLGAFF,TGTGCCAGCAGTTACACAGGGGGGCTCCTGGGAGCTTTCTTT
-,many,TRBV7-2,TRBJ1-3,CASSLGAYSGNTIYF,TGTGCCAGCAGCTTAGGGGCCTACTCTGGAAACACCATATATTTT